This T cell receptor beta chain was identified in a study of T cell responses to AZD1222 COVID-19 vaccine. Sequencing used immunoSEQ multiplex PCR; TCRdb keeps in-frame clones, though not all of them. The repertoire holds 120,000 or so clones, with roughly 88% as singletons. Deletions cut 2 bases from V and 2 bases from J, with 7 bases between. CDR3 length equals 14 residues. Germline lookup yields CDR1 MNHEY and CDR2 SVGAGI. The sequence came from an adult in good health. Material: peripheral blood, obtained on day 0 of AZD1222 vaccination. V usage is TRBV6-5 and J usage is TRBJ1-3, with D maybe TRBD1 (5 bases). The CDR3 loop reads CASSYDSPGNTIYF. Here the CDR3 DNA reads TGTGCCAGCAGTTACGACAGCCCTGGAAACACCATATATTTT.